This TCR beta chain was retrieved from a study of blood T cell repertoires in COVID-19. Across the study: From T cells, B-cell-depleted T cells, or PBMCs came the material, which was cDNA or gDNA.

The method was immunoSEQ multiplex PCR; TCRdb's version includes in-frame clones alone and lacks a portion of them. In the table there are about 120,000 clones, more than 60% of which are singletons. The CDR3 loop spans 12 amino acids. Trimming took off 4 bases at V and 11 bases at J, with 14 bases between the two ends. Germline loops: CDR1 MNHEY, CDR2 SMNVEV (reference sequence). The V call is TRBV27, the J call TRBJ1-1, with D possibly being TRBD1 (5 bases). The sample consisted of peripheral blood. This clonotype was sampled from a woman in her seventies with acute or convalescent COVID-19. DNA for the CDR3: TGTGCCAGCAGTTCTCCAGGGTCCCGGGCTTTCTTT. Its protein product is CASSSPGSRAFF.